This T cell receptor (beta chain) stems from a study of T cells after yellow fever vaccination. TCRdb re-analysed the 5' RACE reads in MiXCR, keeping a single row per CDR3 protein. Of 200,000 to 300,000 distinct CDR3 sequences in the sample, less than 7.5% were seen once. This clonotype came up many times. The sample in question was CD4+ T cells sorted from PBMCs, obtained on the day of the yellow fever booster vaccination. The clonotype was recovered from a young man who received the YFV17D yellow fever vaccine.

Written as DNA, the CDR3 is TGTGCCAGCAGCATCCGCTACCATGAGCAGTTCTTC. It translates to CASSIRYHEQFF. J is TRBJ2-1 and V is TRBV21-1. TRBV21-1 is described as a pseudogene. The length of the CDR3 is 12 residues.